This T cell receptor beta chain was profiled in a study of blood T cell repertoires in COVID-19. Across the study: Some COVID-19 samples were acute and others convalescent; all came from the United States, Italy and Spain. T cells, B-cell-depleted T cells, or PBMCs provided the cDNA or gDNA that served as material.

The authors' processing: Estimation of nucleated cell counts was performed using reference gene primer amplification. TCRdb's table, derived via immunoSEQ multiplex PCR, lists solely in-frame clones and lacks some. V, J and clone size derive from that table, while D and trimming were established from the DNA sequence. The sample contains about 220,000 clones, around 83% of which appear only once. The CDR3 is made up of 17 amino acids. Germline loops: CDR1 KGHSH, CDR2 LQKENI. V trimming: 0 bases; J trimming: 7 bases; junction bases outside the gene matches: 11. This clone has a single count. The sequence was obtained from a woman aged 45 to 65 with acute or convalescent COVID-19. The sequenced material came from peripheral blood. The rearrangement uses TRBV18 and TRBJ2-1; 8 nucleotides line up with TRBD2. The CDR3, as DNA: TGTGCCAGCTCACCACCGACCGGGACTAGTAATAGTAATGAGCAGTTCTTC. It is translated as CASSPPTGTSNSNEQFF.